The rows below give T cell receptor beta chains drawn from one sample of a study of blood T cells in healthy people across ages. TCRdb analysed the 5' RACE reads with MiXCR anew, one entry per CDR3 protein. The sample lists about 290,000 distinct CDR3 sequences, 27% seen once, with approximately 30% in the top ten. Sequencing was carried out using blood. The receptors here all came from an older woman in good health. The CDR3 runs from the conserved cysteine through the conserved F or W. A D gene is named only where the DNA matches it firmly. The size field is filled for only some rows; it gives once, few, many or a size class.

V gene	D gene	clone size	J gene	CDR3 protein	CDR3 DNA
TRBV18	NA	NA	TRBJ2-5	CASSPQGAETQYF	TGTGCCAGCTCACCGCAGGGTGCAGAGACCCAGTACTTC
TRBV5-1	NA	few	TRBJ2-1	CASSPDALTRNEQFF	TGCGCCAGCAGCCCGGATGCTTTGACGCGGAATGAGCAGTTCTTC
TRBV2	TRBD2	many	TRBJ2-1	CASSGGLAAWNEQFF	TGTGCCAGCAGTGGGGGACTAGCGGCTTGGAATGAGCAGTTCTTC
TRBV6-5	TRBD2	many	TRBJ2-1	CASSYSPGLASTKQFF	TGTGCCAGCAGTTACTCGCCGGGACTAGCGAGTACAAAGCAGTTCTTC
TRBV20-1	NA	NA	TRBJ2-7	CSARRLQTYEQYF	TGCAGTGCTAGGAGGCTTCAAACTTACGAGCAGTACTTC
TRBV2	NA	few	TRBJ1-1	CASNRGTANTEAFF	TGTGCCAGCAATAGAGGGACGGCGAACACTGAAGCTTTCTTT
TRBV19	NA	few	TRBJ1-5	CASSTASDQPQHF	TGTGCCAGTAGTACTGCCTCAGATCAGCCCCAGCATTTT
TRBV7-9	NA	NA	TRBJ2-3	CASSLATGYLDTQYF	TGTGCCAGCAGCCTCGCAACGGGGTATCTGGATACGCAGTATTTT
TRBV7-3	NA	few	TRBJ2-5	CASSLGLSKAETQYF	TGTGCCAGCAGCTTAGGACTATCTAAGGCGGAGACCCAGTACTTC
TRBV20-1	NA	NA	TRBJ1-4	CSASQGGEKLFF	TGCAGTGCTAGCCAAGGGGGTGAAAAACTGTTTTTT
TRBV4-2	NA	few	TRBJ2-2	CASSQESATFTGELFF	TGTGCCAGCAGCCAAGAAAGCGCCACCTTCACCGGGGAGCTGTTTTTT
TRBV20-1	NA	few	TRBJ2-7	CSARGTSNYEQYF	TGCAGTGCTAGGGGGACTTCCAACTACGAGCAGTACTTC
TRBV11-2	TRBD1	few	TRBJ2-3	CASSGGTGINTDTQYF	TGTGCCAGCAGCGGCGGGACAGGGATTAATACAGATACGCAGTATTTT
TRBV7-2	NA	few	TRBJ2-7	CASSGGWNEQYF	TGTGCCAGCAGCGGCGGGTGGAACGAGCAGTACTTC
TRBV10-2	TRBD2	few	TRBJ2-5	CASSDFGTIQETQYF	TGCGCCAGCAGTGACTTTGGGACTATTCAAGAGACCCAGTACTTC
TRBV7-2	NA	NA	TRBJ1-1	CASSLPEGATWEAFF	TGTGCCAGCAGCTTACCCGAAGGGGCTACCTGGGAAGCTTTCTTT
TRBV11-2	TRBD1	NA	TRBJ2-7	CASSLGDRALLGEQYF	TGTGCCAGCAGCTTAGGGGACAGGGCCCTCTTGGGAGAGCAGTACTTC
TRBV7-2	NA	few	TRBJ2-7	CASGLRHSEQYF	TGTGCCAGCGGGTTACGGCACAGCGAGCAGTACTTC
TRBV29-1	TRBD2	few	TRBJ2-2	CSVESGEDGELFF	TGCAGCGTTGAGAGCGGGGAGGACGGGGAGCTGTTTTTT
TRBV29-1	TRBD1	NA	TRBJ1-2	CSVTGQGAWGYTF	TGCAGCGTTACGGGACAGGGGGCCTGGGGCTACACCTTC
TRBV24-1	TRBD1	NA	TRBJ2-2	CATSDPGQDLGELFF	TGTGCCACCAGTGATCCGGGACAGGACCTCGGGGAGCTGTTTTTT
TRBV6-1	TRBD2	few	TRBJ2-1	CASSESGRVHNEQFF	TGTGCCAGCAGTGAGTCCGGGAGGGTACACAATGAGCAGTTCTTC
TRBV6-1	TRBD1	NA	TRBJ2-3	CASRRQGLSTDTQYF	TGTGCCAGCAGAAGACAGGGATTGTCAACAGATACGCAGTATTTT
TRBV7-2	NA	NA	TRBJ2-1	CASSPASEPYNEQFF	TGTGCCAGCAGCCCAGCCTCGGAGCCCTACAATGAGCAGTTCTTC
TRBV7-3	NA	few	TRBJ1-1	CASSLNSAGLAEAFF	TGTGCCAGCAGCTTAAATTCTGCGGGTTTGGCTGAAGCTTTCTTT
TRBV29-1	NA	NA	TRBJ1-5	CSAAEGLKGNQPQHF	TGCAGCGCTGCCGAGGGTCTAAAGGGCAATCAGCCCCAGCATTTT
TRBV7-9	NA	NA	TRBJ1-1	CASSFIPAGPNTEAFF	TGTGCCAGCAGCTTTATTCCAGCAGGGCCGAACACTGAAGCTTTCTTT
TRBV5-1	NA	few	TRBJ2-7	CASSLGEGDYEQYF	TGCGCCAGCAGCTTGGGTGAGGGGGACTACGAGCAGTACTTC